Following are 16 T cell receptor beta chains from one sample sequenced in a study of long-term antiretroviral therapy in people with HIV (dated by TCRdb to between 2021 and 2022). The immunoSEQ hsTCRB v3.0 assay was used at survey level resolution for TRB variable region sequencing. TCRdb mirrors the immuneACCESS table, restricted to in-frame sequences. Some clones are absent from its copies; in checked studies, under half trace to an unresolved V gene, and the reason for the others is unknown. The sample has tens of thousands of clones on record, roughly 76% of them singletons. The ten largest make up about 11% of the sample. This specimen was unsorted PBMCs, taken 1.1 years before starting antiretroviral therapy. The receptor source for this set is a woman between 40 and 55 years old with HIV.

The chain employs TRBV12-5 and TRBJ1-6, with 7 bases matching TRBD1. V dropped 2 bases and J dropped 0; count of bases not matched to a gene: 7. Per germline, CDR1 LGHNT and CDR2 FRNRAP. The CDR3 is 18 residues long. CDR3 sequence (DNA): TGTGCTAGTGGTTTGACAGGGGACTACAGCTCCTATAATTCACCCCTCCACTTT. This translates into CASGLTGDYSSYNSPLHF.

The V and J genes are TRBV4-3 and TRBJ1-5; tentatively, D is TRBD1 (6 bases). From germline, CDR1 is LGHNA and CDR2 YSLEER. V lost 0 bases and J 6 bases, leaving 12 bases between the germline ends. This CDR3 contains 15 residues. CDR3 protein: CASSQDHGGIQPQHF. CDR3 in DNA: TGCGCCAGCAGCCAAGATCATGGGGGCATTCAGCCCCAGCATTTT.

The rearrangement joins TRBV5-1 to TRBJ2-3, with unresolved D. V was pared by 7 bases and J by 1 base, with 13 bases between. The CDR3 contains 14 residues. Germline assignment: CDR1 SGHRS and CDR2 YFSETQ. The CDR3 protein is CASCPLEGTDTQYF. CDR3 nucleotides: TGCGCCAGCTGCCCGCTCGAGGGCACAGATACGCAGTATTTT.

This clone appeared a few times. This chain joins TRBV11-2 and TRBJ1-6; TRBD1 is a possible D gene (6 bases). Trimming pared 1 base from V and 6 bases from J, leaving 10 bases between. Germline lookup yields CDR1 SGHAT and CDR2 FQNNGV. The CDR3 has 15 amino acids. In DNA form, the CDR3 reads TGTGCCAGCAGCTTAGGGACAGCCATTAATTCACCCCTCCACTTT. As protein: CASSLGTAINSPLHF.

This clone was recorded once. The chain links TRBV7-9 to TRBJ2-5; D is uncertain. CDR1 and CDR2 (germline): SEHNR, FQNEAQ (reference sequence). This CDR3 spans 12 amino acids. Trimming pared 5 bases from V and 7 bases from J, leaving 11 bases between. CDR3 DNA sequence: TGTGCCAGCAGCCCTACCGGTTGGACCCAGTACTTC. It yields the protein CASSPTGWTQYF.

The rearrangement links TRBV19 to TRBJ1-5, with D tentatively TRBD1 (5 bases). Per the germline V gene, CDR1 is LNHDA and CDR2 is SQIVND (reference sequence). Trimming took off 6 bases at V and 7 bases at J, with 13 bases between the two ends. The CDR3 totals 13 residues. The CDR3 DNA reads TGTGCCAGTAGCCACCAGGGCGACCAGCCCCAGCATTTT. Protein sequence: CASSHQGDQPQHF.

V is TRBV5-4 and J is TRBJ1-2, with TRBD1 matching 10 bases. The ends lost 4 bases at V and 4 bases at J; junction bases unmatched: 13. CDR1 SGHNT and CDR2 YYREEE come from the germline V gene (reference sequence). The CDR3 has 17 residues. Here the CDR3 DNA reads TGTGCCAGCAGCGCCGGGACAGGGGTCCCTAGGGCCTATGGCTACACCTTC. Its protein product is CASSAGTGVPRAYGYTF.

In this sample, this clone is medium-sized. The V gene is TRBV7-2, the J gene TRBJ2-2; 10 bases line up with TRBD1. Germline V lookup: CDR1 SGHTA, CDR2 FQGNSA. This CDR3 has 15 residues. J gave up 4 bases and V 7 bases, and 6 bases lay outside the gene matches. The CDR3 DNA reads TGTGCCAGCACCCTAAGGACAGGGGGCACCGGGGAGCTGTTTTTT. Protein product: CASTLRTGGTGELFF.

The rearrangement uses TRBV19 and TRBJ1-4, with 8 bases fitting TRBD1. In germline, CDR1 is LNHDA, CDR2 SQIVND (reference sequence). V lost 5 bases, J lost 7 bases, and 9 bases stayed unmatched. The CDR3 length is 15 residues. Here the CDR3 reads CASSVLQGVGEKLFF. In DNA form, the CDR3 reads TGTGCCAGTAGTGTCTTACAGGGGGTCGGTGAAAAACTGTTTTTT. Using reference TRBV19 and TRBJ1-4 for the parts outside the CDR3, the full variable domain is DGGITQSPKYLFRKEGQNVTLSCEQNLNHDAMYWYRQDPGQGLRLIYYSQIVNDFQKGDIAEGYSVSREKKESFPLTVTSAQKNPTAFYLCASSVLQGVGEKLFFGSGTQLSVL.

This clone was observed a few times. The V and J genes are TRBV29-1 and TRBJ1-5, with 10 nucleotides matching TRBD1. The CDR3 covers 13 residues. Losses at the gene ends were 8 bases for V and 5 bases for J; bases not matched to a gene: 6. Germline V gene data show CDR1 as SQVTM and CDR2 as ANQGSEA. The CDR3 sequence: CSFVGQGDQPQHF. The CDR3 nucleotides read TGCAGCTTTGTAGGACAGGGGGATCAGCCCCAGCATTTT.

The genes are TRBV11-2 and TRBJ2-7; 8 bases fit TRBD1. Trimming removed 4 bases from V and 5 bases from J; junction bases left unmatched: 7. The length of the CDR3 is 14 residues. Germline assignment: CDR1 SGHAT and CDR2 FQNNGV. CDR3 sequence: CASSSRTGRNEQYF. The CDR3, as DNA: TGTGCCAGCAGCTCTAGGACAGGGAGGAACGAGCAGTACTTC.

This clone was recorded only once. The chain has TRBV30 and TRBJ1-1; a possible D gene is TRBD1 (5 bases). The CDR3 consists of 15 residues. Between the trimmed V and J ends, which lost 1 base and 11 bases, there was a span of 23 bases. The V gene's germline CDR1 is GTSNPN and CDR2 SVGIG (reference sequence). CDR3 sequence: CAWSAKQASRRGAFF. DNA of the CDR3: TGTGCCTGGAGTGCCAAACAGGCCAGCCGGCGTGGGGCTTTCTTT.

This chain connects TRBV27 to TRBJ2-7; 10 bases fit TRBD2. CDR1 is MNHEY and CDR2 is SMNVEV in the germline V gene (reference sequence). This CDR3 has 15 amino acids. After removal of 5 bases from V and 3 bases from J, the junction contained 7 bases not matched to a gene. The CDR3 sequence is CASSSGRASFYEQYF. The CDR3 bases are TGTGCCAGCAGTAGCGGGAGGGCCTCCTTCTACGAGCAGTACTTC.

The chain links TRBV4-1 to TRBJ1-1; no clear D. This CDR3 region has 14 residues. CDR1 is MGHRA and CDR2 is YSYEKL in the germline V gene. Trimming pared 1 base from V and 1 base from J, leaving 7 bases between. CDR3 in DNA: TGCGCCAGCAGCCAAGTAACAGCGAACACTGAAGCTTTCTTT. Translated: CASSQVTANTEAFF.

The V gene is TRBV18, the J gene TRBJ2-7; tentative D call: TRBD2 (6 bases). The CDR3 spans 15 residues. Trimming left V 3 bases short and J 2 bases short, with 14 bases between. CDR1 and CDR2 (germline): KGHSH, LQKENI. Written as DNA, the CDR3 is TGTGCCAGCTCACCGGCGCCTACGGGGGCCTACGAGCAGTACTTC. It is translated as CASSPAPTGAYEQYF.

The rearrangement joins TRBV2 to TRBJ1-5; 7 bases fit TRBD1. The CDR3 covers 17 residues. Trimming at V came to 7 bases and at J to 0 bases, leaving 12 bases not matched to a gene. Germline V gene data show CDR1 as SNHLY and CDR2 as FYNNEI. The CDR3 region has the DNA TGTGCCAGCAAAGGGAAGGGGGCCTATTATAGCAATCAGCCCCAGCATTTT. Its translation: CASKGKGAYYSNQPQHF.